The 19 T cell receptor beta chains below were found in one sample sequenced in a study of cytomegalovirus exposure and HLA in healthy donors. The PCR used 60 Vbeta and 13 Jbeta primers. TCRdb's copy holds only in-frame clones and misses some; the assay was immunoSEQ multiplex PCR. Found here are 130,000 to 150,000 clones, about 80% of them singletons; the top ten hold approximately 2.5%. The source material was PBMCs. Receptors were obtained from a woman younger than 30 in good health and CMV-seropositive.

This clone has only a few counts. This rearrangement joins TRBV7-6 to TRBJ1-1; D ambiguous. The CDR3 is 14 amino acids. Trimming shortened V by 6 bases and J by 2 bases, and 13 bases separated the two germline ends. Per the germline V gene, CDR1 is SGHVS and CDR2 is FNYEAQ. CDR3 coding DNA: TGTGCCAGCAGGCTTGTCCAACTAAACACTGAAGCTTTCTTT. This codes for CASRLVQLNTEAFF.

The chain is built from TRBV5-5 and TRBJ2-7; TRBD1 matches at 10 bases. Unmatched junction bases numbered 11, after V lost 0 bases and J lost 5 bases. The CDR3 runs 17 residues. The V gene's germline CDR1 is SGHKS and CDR2 YYEKEE (reference sequence). The CDR3 nucleotides read TGTGCCAGCAGCTTGGGGTGGGACAGGGGACAAGGGCACGAGCAGTACTTC. Amino acids: CASSLGWDRGQGHEQYF.

The chain has TRBV6-6 and TRBJ2-7; perhaps TRBD2 as D (5 bases). This CDR3 comprises 12 residues. Trimming shortened V by 6 bases and J by 4 bases, and 10 bases separated the two germline ends. Per germline, CDR1 MNHNY and CDR2 SVGAGI (reference sequence). The CDR3 DNA sequence: TGTGCCAGCAGGAGGACGGGATACGAGCAGTACTTC. It codes for CASRRTGYEQYF.

The rearrangement joins TRBV6-5 to TRBJ1-5; TRBD1 might be the D (5 bases). The germline CDR1 and CDR2 sequences are MNHEY and SVGAGI. The CDR3 runs to 11 residues. V shed 10 bases and J shed 4 bases, with 8 bases lying between them. CDR3 loop: CATGMNQPQHF. The CDR3 DNA reads as TGTGCCACAGGGATGAATCAGCCCCAGCATTTT.

The chain combines TRBV11-2 with TRBJ2-5, with D perhaps TRBD2 (7 bases). V was trimmed by 3 bases and J by 2 bases, leaving 16 bases between them. The CDR3 spans 16 residues. The germline V gene has CDR1 SGHAT and CDR2 FQNNGV. The CDR3 loop reads CASSFLRGAGQETQYF. The CDR3 DNA follows: TGTGCCAGCAGCTTCCTCCGGGGGGCTGGGCAAGAGACCCAGTACTTC.

The gene calls are TRBV6-5 and TRBJ1-1; D ambiguous. Looked up from germline, CDR1 is MNHEY and CDR2 is SVGAGI. The V end was cut by 7 bases, the J end by 8 bases, with 20 bases between. The CDR3 consists of 14 residues. CDR3 protein: CASTQTVGGVEAFF. The CDR3 nucleotides read TGTGCCAGCACCCAGACTGTGGGTGGTGTGGAAGCTTTCTTT.

The DNA for the CDR3 is TGCGCCAGCCGGGGGACAGGGAAACAAGAGACCCAGTACTTC. Translating gives CASRGTGKQETQYF. The chain links TRBV10-2 to TRBJ2-5; 9 bases line up with TRBD1. Per the germline V gene, CDR1 is WSHSY and CDR2 is SAAADI. V lost 8 bases, J lost 2 bases, and 6 bases stayed unmatched. The CDR3 is 14 residues long.

The CDR3 spells CASWRDYNEQFF. The CDR3 DNA reads TGTGCCTCCTGGCGGGATTACAATGAGCAGTTCTTC. This chain links TRBV6-1 with TRBJ2-1, with a possible D match to TRBD2 (6 bases). This CDR3 region has 12 residues. V shed 11 bases and J shed 4 bases, with 12 bases lying between them. Looked up from germline, CDR1 is MNHNS and CDR2 is SASEGT.

This clone has just one count. The rearrangement uses TRBV11-2 and TRBJ1-4; 7 nucleotides agree with TRBD1. Per germline, CDR1 SGHAT and CDR2 FQNNGV. The V segment lost 5 bases and the J segment 7 bases; nucleotides outside the gene matches: 10. The CDR3 loop spans 15 amino acids. CDR3 loop: CASSLTLGGGEKLFF. CDR3 coding DNA: TGTGCCAGCAGCCTTACCCTAGGGGGCGGTGAAAAACTGTTTTTT.

This clone has just a few counts. This CDR3 is also generated by other DNA sequences in the sample. The J gene is TRBJ1-5, the V gene TRBV19, with TRBD1 identical over 8 bases. The ends lost 1 base at V and 6 bases at J; junction bases unmatched: 5. In germline, CDR1 is LNHDA, CDR2 SQIVND (reference sequence). The CDR3 has 15 residues. Here the CDR3 reads CASSIGQGAGQPQHF. The DNA for the CDR3 is TGTGCCAGTAGTATAGGGCAGGGGGCAGGTCAGCCCCAGCATTTT.

This sequence joins TRBV20-1 and TRBJ1-1, with TRBD1 as a possible D gene (6 bases). Germline CDR1 DFQATT, CDR2 SNEGSKA (reference sequence). CDR3 size: 11 residues. V lost 6 bases and J 7 bases, leaving 12 bases between the germline ends. DNA of the CDR3: TGCAGTGCCTCAGGGGCGGGTGAAGCTTTCTTT. This codes for CSASGAGEAFF.

The genes are TRBV5-1 and TRBJ2-3, with a weak D call TRBD1 (6 bases). The CDR3 runs 16 residues. The V gene's germline CDR1 is SGHRS and CDR2 YFSETQ. Trimming took 0 bases from V and 0 from J, leaving 11 bases between them. CDR3: CASSLEGHPSTDTQYF. The DNA for the CDR3 is TGCGCCAGCAGCTTGGAGGGACACCCTAGCACAGATACGCAGTATTTT.

The table lists this clone with a few counts. The rearrangement uses TRBV18 and TRBJ1-1; 7 bases line up with TRBD1. V was clipped by 3 bases and J by 1 base; unmatched bases: 2. This CDR3 is built from 14 residues. Looked up from germline, CDR1 is KGHSH and CDR2 is LQKENI. The CDR3 DNA reads as TGTGCCAGCTCACCCCGGACAGGGAACACTGAAGCTTTCTTT. Amino acids: CASSPRTGNTEAFF. The variable domain in full, with the rest retrieved from reference TRBV18 and TRBJ1-1, is NAGVMQNPRHLVRRRGQEARLRCSPMKGHSHVYWYRQLPEEGLKFMVYLQKENIIDESGMPKERFSAEFPKEGPSILRIQQVVRGDSAAYFCASSPRTGNTEAFFGQGTRLTVV.

The chain has TRBV6-1 and TRBJ1-5; 8 positions match TRBD1. The V segment lost 1 base and the J segment 7 bases; nucleotides outside the gene matches: 3. From germline, CDR1 is MNHNS and CDR2 SASEGT. CDR3 length: 14 amino acids. The CDR3 DNA is TGTGCCAGCAGTGAAGGGACAGGGCGGCAGCCCCAGCATTTT. Translating gives CASSEGTGRQPQHF.

V usage is TRBV21-1 and J usage is TRBJ2-7; the tabulated D call, TRBD2, remains unverified against the DNA. TRBV21-1 is described as a pseudogene. This CDR3 is 17 amino acids long. CDR3 sequence: CALLGWVGEGDSYEQYF. DNA for the CDR3: TGTGCCCTTCTTGGCTGGGTAGGTGAGGGCGACTCCTACGAGCAGTACTTC.

The rearrangement uses TRBV18 and TRBJ1-5; 7 positions agree with TRBD1. Germline assignment: CDR1 KGHSH and CDR2 LQKENI. The CDR3 spans 17 residues. With V trimmed by 5 bases and J by 7 bases, 17 bases remained unmatched. In DNA, the CDR3 is TGTGCCAGCTCATCCCAGGAAGGGGGCGTTCTAGGGCAGCCCCAGCATTTT. This sequence encodes CASSSQEGGVLGQPQHF.

The chain is built from TRBV25-1 and TRBJ2-1; 7 positions match TRBD1. Looked up from germline, CDR1 is MGHDK and CDR2 is SYGVNS. V shed 4 bases and J 3 bases; nucleotides not matched to a gene: 3. The CDR3 totals 14 residues. The CDR3: CASSAGTVYNEQFF. The DNA of the CDR3 is TGTGCCAGCAGTGCAGGGACAGTCTACAATGAGCAGTTCTTC.

V is TRBV19 and J is TRBJ1-2, with 7 positions matching TRBD1. The CDR3 totals 15 residues. After removal of 9 bases from V and 0 bases from J, the junction contained 10 bases not matched to a gene. Germline V gene sequence: CDR1 LNHDA, CDR2 SQIVND (reference sequence). The CDR3 protein is CASTDPRGANYGYTF. The CDR3 DNA sequence: TGTGCCAGCACCGACCCCAGGGGGGCTAACTATGGCTACACCTTC.

This clone was observed a few times. Additional DNA sequences in this sample encode the identical CDR3. The V and J genes are TRBV5-1 and TRBJ1-1; no firm D call. The CDR3 has 13 residues. In germline, CDR1 is SGHRS, CDR2 YFSETQ. Trimming took 0 bases from V and 1 from J, leaving 4 bases between them. CDR3 in amino acids: CASSLEQNTEAFF. DNA for the CDR3: TGCGCCAGCAGCTTGGAACAGAACACTGAAGCTTTCTTT.